Listed below are T cell receptor beta chains from one sample, sequenced in a study of beta chain features in type 1 diabetes. Clones were read by immunoSEQ multiplex PCR, and TCRdb kept only the in-frame ones, dropping some. The data show some 350,000 clones, approximately 12% seen once. The sequenced material came from naive CD4+ T cells from blood. The source of these receptors is a woman in her late teens or twenties with type 1 diabetes. The CDR3 runs from the conserved cysteine through the conserved F or W. A D gene is named only where the DNA matches it firmly. Only some rows state a clone size, as once, few, many or a class for expanded clones.

D: NA; J: TRBJ2-1; V: TRBV6-1; size: NA; CDR3: CASLRQPSYNEQFF; DNA: TGTGCCAGCCTTCGACAGCCCTCCTACAATGAGCAGTTCTTC
D: NA; J: TRBJ2-5; V: TRBV7-9; size: few; CDR3: CASSLLGLQETQYF; DNA: TGTGCCAGCAGCTTATTGGGGCTGCAAGAGACCCAGTACTTC
D: NA; J: TRBJ1-5; V: TRBV7-2; size: few; CDR3: CASSFSRNNQPQHF; DNA: TGTGCCAGCAGCTTCAGCAGGAACAATCAGCCCCAGCATTTT
D: TRBD1; J: TRBJ1-1; V: TRBV7-2; size: few; CDR3: CASRKDRGRMNTEAFF; DNA: TGTGCCAGCAGAAAGGACAGGGGTAGGATGAACACTGAAGCTTTCTTT
D: NA; J: TRBJ2-1; V: TRBV9; size: NA; CDR3: CASSVEAAYNEQFF; DNA: TGTGCCAGCAGCGTAGAAGCCGCCTACAATGAGCAGTTCTTC
D: NA; J: TRBJ2-2; V: TRBV2; size: NA; CDR3: CASSDQGIGTGELFF; DNA: TGTGCCAGCAGTGATCAGGGGATTGGCACCGGGGAGCTGTTTTTT
D: NA; J: TRBJ2-1; V: TRBV2; size: few; CDR3: CASSEAPGERFF; DNA: TGTGCCAGCAGTGAAGCGCCAGGTGAAAGGTTCTTC
D: TRBD1; J: TRBJ2-1; V: TRBV30; size: NA; CDR3: CAWRDRAREQFF; DNA: TGTGCCTGGAGGGACAGGGCGCGTGAGCAGTTCTTC
D: NA; J: TRBJ2-4; V: TRBV14; size: few; CDR3: CASSRTSKNIQYF; DNA: TGTGCCAGCAGCCGGACAAGTAAAAACATTCAGTACTTC
D: NA; J: TRBJ1-2; V: TRBV29-1; size: few; CDR3: CSVEDRGSGAYTF; DNA: TGCAGCGTTGAAGACAGGGGATCAGGAGCCTACACCTTC
D: NA; J: TRBJ1-5; V: TRBV19; size: few; CDR3: CAGGGVGNQPQHF; DNA: TGTGCCGGGGGGGGCGTGGGCAATCAGCCCCAGCATTTT
D: TRBD2; J: TRBJ2-1; V: TRBV29-1; size: NA; CDR3: CSAWRGQRGYNEQFF; DNA: TGCAGCGCATGGCGAGGCCAGCGGGGGTACAATGAGCAGTTCTTC
D: NA; J: TRBJ1-1; V: TRBV2; size: few; CDR3: CASNGGMNTEAFF; DNA: TGTGCCAGCAACGGGGGGATGAACACTGAAGCTTTCTTT
D: NA; J: TRBJ1-1; V: TRBV18; size: few; CDR3: CASSPTVRSTGTEAFF; DNA: TGTGCCAGCTCACCAACGGTCCGCAGTACGGGGACTGAAGCTTTCTTT
D: NA; J: TRBJ1-1; V: TRBV12-5; size: few; CDR3: CASGPTLQGPEAFF; DNA: TGTGCTAGTGGCCCGACATTACAGGGTCCGGAAGCTTTCTTT
D: NA; J: TRBJ2-5; V: TRBV10-3; size: few; CDR3: CAISGETQYF; DNA: TGTGCCATCTCCGGGGAGACCCAGTACTTC
D: TRBD2; J: TRBJ2-5; V: TRBV15; size: few; CDR3: CATRTRGLAGETQYF; DNA: TGTGCCACCCGCACGAGGGGACTAGCCGGCGAGACCCAGTACTTC
D: TRBD2; J: TRBJ2-1; V: TRBV9; size: few; CDR3: CASSPGGLAGVNEQFF; DNA: TGTGCCAGCAGTCCAGGGGGACTAGCGGGAGTTAATGAGCAGTTCTTC
D: NA; J: TRBJ1-1; V: TRBV5-6; size: NA; CDR3: CASSLSGKAFF; DNA: TGTGCCAGCAGCTTGTCGGGGAAAGCTTTCTTT
D: TRBD2; J: TRBJ2-5; V: TRBV11-2; size: few; CDR3: CASSLRLAGQETQYF; DNA: TGTGCCAGCAGCTTACGCCTAGCGGGACAAGAGACCCAGTACTTC
D: TRBD1; J: TRBJ2-1; V: TRBV29-1; size: NA; CDR3: CSVVNARGQGAEYNEQFF; DNA: TGCAGCGTTGTTAATGCGCGGGGACAGGGGGCGGAATACAATGAGCAGTTCTTC
D: TRBD2; J: TRBJ2-3; V: TRBV5-1; size: NA; CDR3: CASSLATSGSTDTQYF; DNA: TGCGCCAGCAGCTTGGCCACTAGCGGGAGTACAGATACGCAGTATTTT
D: NA; J: TRBJ2-1; V: TRBV5-1; size: few; CDR3: CASRPGGPGFNEQFF; DNA: TGCGCCAGCAGACCCGGAGGGCCCGGCTTCAATGAGCAGTTCTTC
D: TRBD1; J: TRBJ2-5; V: TRBV28; size: NA; CDR3: CASKRTGRETQYF; DNA: TGTGCCAGCAAAAGGACAGGGAGAGAGACCCAGTACTTC
D: NA; J: TRBJ2-1; V: TRBV27; size: NA; CDR3: CASSPGGQDYNEQFF; DNA: TGTGCCAGCAGCCCGGGGGGACAGGACTACAATGAGCAGTTCTTC